This T cell receptor (beta chain) was sequenced for a study of shared clonotypes between healthy human individuals. Looking at the study overall: Donor composition was a couple of women and three men, aged 18 to 49. Study results and caveats: Generally, estimated richness proved larger in naive subsets than it did in memory subsets. Rarefaction showed that sequencing of sorted subsets was incomplete (despite large depth).

TCRdb's copy holds only in-frame clones and misses some; the assay was immunoSEQ multiplex PCR. The table lists 2.5 million or so clones, over 85% of them singletons. Note on this clone: Its antigen is as yet unknown.

This TCR was sampled from a young man in good health. Material: naive CD4+ T cells sorted from blood. Subset denoted: CD45RA+ positively selected.

CDR3 region: CASSFDRDTEAFF. The CDR3 DNA reads as TGTGCCAGCAGCTTTGACAGGGACACTGAAGCTTTCTTT. V and J are TRBV5-6 and TRBJ1-1, with 7 bases that match TRBD1. The CDR3 covers 13 residues. Germline CDR1 SGHDT, CDR2 YYEEEE. V lost 2 bases and J lost 3; bases outside the gene matches: 1. The whole variable domain, filled in from reference TRBV5-6 and TRBJ1-1, reads DAGVTQSPTHLIKTRGQQVTLRCSPKSGHDTVSWYQQALGQGPQFIFQYYEEEERQRGNFPDRFSGHQFPNYSSELNVNALLLGDSALYLCASSFDRDTEAFFGQGTRLTVV.